A selection of T cell receptor beta chains follows, all from one sample in a study of OX40 agonist ivuxolimab in advanced cancers. Libraries were prepared by immunoSEQ multiplex PCR; TCRdb keeps only in-frame clonotypes and omits some of them. The data show 65,000 to 95,000 clones, with more than 75% seen just once and 6.2% held by the top ten. The sequences come from CD4+ or CD8+ T cells sorted from blood, collected in a trial of the OX40 agonist ivuxolimab. The source of these receptors is an adult with an advanced solid tumor such as melanoma, head and neck, liver or kidney cancer. Both conserved end residues are part of each CDR3. The order of the fields is D gene, J gene, V gene, clone size, CDR3 protein, CDR3 DNA. D genes are given only for firm matches. Expanded clones get a size class; other rows say once, few or many, or leave the size out.

>TRBD1|TRBJ1-5|TRBV10-3|-
CAISESRGQRQPQHF
TGTGCCATCAGTGAGTCCAGGGGACAGCGGCAGCCCCAGCATTTT
>-|TRBJ2-7|TRBV18|-
CASSASSSYEQYF
TGTGCCAGCTCAGCAAGTTCATCCTACGAGCAGTACTTC
>-|TRBJ2-3|TRBV9|-
CASSVAPSAQTDTQYF
TGTGCCAGCAGCGTAGCCCCTAGTGCGCAAACAGATACGCAGTATTTT
>-|TRBJ2-1|TRBV27|-
CASTNVVWPGSSYNEQFF
TGTGCCAGCACTAACGTAGTGTGGCCGGGGAGCTCCTACAATGAGCAGTTCTTC
>TRBD1|TRBJ1-2|TRBV15|-
CATSLGQDYGYTF
TGTGCCACCAGTCTCGGACAGGACTATGGCTACACCTTC
>-|TRBJ2-3|TRBV7-3|-
CASRTDSTDTQYF
TGTGCCAGCAGAACCGATAGCACAGATACGCAGTATTTT
>-|TRBJ1-5|TRBV28|-
CASRNSNQPQHF
TGTGCCAGCAGGAATAGCAATCAGCCCCAGCATTTT
>TRBD1|TRBJ1-2|TRBV2|-
CASSTTGTAFLGYTF
TGTGCCAGCAGCACGACGGGGACAGCCTTTTTAGGCTACACCTTC
>TRBD1|TRBJ1-6|TRBV28|-
CASSPGTGGVSYNSPLHF
TGTGCCAGCAGTCCAGGGACAGGGGGCGTCTCCTATAATTCACCCCTCCACTTT
>TRBD1|TRBJ1-4|TRBV5-1|-
CASSLGTGTHEKLFF
TGCGCCAGCAGCTTGGGGACAGGGACCCATGAAAAACTGTTTTTT
>-|TRBJ2-2|TRBV29-1|-
CSVDSLSTGELFF
TGCAGCGTTGACTCCCTTAGCACCGGGGAGCTGTTTTTT
>-|TRBJ2-5|TRBV28|-
CASSFGDQETQYF
TGTGCCAGCAGTTTTGGCGATCAAGAGACCCAGTACTTC
>-|TRBJ2-5|TRBV23-1|once
CASIGSAEKETQYF
TGCGCCAGCATCGGATCCGCGGAGAAAGAGACCCAGTACTTC
>TRBD1|TRBJ2-7|TRBV7-6|-
CASTSLPGTGGSEQYF
TGTGCCAGCACCTCTCTCCCCGGGACAGGGGGCAGCGAGCAGTACTTC
>-|TRBJ2-1|TRBV5-4|-
CASIPGGRGNEQFF
TGTGCCAGCATCCCAGGGGGGAGGGGCAATGAGCAGTTCTTC
>TRBD2|TRBJ2-3|TRBV7-3|-
CASSRGTSGARAQYF
TGTGCCAGCAGCCGCGGGACTAGCGGGGCCCGCGCGCAGTATTTT
>TRBD2|TRBJ2-7|TRBV7-2|-
CASSSGRVGEQYF
TGTGCCAGCAGCTCAGGGAGGGTAGGGGAGCAGTACTTC
>-|TRBJ1-5|TRBV5-1|-
CASSLPGNNQPQHF
TGCGCCAGCAGCTTGCCAGGGAATAATCAGCCCCAGCATTTT
>TRBD1|TRBJ1-6|TRBV23-1|-
CASSTRDRYSPLHF
TGCGCCAGCAGTACCCGGGACAGGTATTCACCCCTCCACTTT
>TRBD1|TRBJ1-1|TRBV4-1|-
CASSQPDRDNTEAFF
TGCGCCAGCAGCCAACCAGACAGGGACAACACTGAAGCTTTCTTT
>TRBD2|TRBJ2-1|TRBV5-1|-
CASSPELAGVWFF
TGCGCCAGCAGCCCGGAACTAGCGGGAGTTTGGTTCTTC
>-|TRBJ1-5|TRBV5-1|once
CASSSGTVNQPQHF
TGCGCCAGCAGCTCCGGGACTGTTAATCAGCCCCAGCATTTT
>TRBD2|TRBJ2-3|TRBV9|-
CASSPRRLAGVDTQYF
TGTGCCAGCAGCCCCAGGCGCCTAGCGGGAGTGGATACGCAGTATTTT
>TRBD2|TRBJ2-1|TRBV27|once
CASSLFGGGAGDEQFF
TGTGCCAGCAGTTTATTCGGCGGGGGGGCCGGCGATGAGCAGTTCTTC
>-|TRBJ2-2|TRBV11-1|-
CASSFYRGTGELFF
TGTGCCAGCAGCTTTTACAGAGGCACCGGGGAGCTGTTTTTT
>-|TRBJ2-2|TRBV9|-
CASSRGGNTGELFF
TGTGCCAGCAGCAGGGGGGGTAACACCGGGGAGCTGTTTTTT
>-|TRBJ2-6|TRBV9|-
CASSVGLGVGANVLTF
TGTGCCAGCAGCGTAGGTTTAGGGGTCGGAGCCAACGTCCTGACTTTC
>-|TRBJ2-1|TRBV19|-
CASIPIVGTVGNEQFF
TGTGCCAGTATCCCGATAGTAGGGACGGTGGGCAATGAGCAGTTCTTC
>-|TRBJ2-7|TRBV28|-
CASQRGSEQYF
TGTGCCAGCCAGAGGGGAAGCGAGCAGTACTTC
>-|TRBJ1-5|TRBV19|once
CASSIEQGQPQHF
TGTGCCAGTAGTATAGAGCAGGGTCAGCCCCAGCATTTT
>-|TRBJ2-5|TRBV10-1|few
CASSENIRETQYF
TGCGCCAGCAGTGAGAACATCCGAGAGACCCAGTACTTC
>-|TRBJ1-2|TRBV6-5|-
CASTRTRSSNYGYTF
TGTGCCAGCACCCGGACACGATCCTCTAACTATGGCTACACCTTC
>-|TRBJ2-5|TRBV2|-
CASTVKRGAETQYF
TGTGCCAGCACCGTCAAGAGGGGCGCAGAGACCCAGTACTTC
>TRBD1|TRBJ2-3|TRBV7-2|-
CASSTGQGGSTDTQYF
TGTGCCAGCAGCACGGGACAGGGGGGAAGCACAGATACGCAGTATTTT
>-|TRBJ2-1|TRBV28|-
CASSFPVQSGEQFF
TGTGCCAGCAGTTTCCCGGTCCAGTCTGGTGAGCAGTTCTTC
>-|TRBJ2-3|TRBV7-3|-
CASSLTGGDRDTQYF
TGTGCCAGCAGCTTAACGGGGGGCGACCGGGATACGCAGTATTTT
>-|TRBJ2-3|TRBV11-1|-
CASSPQGATDTQYF
TGTGCCAGCAGCCCTCAAGGAGCCACAGATACGCAGTATTTT
>-|TRBJ1-3|TRBV5-1|-
CASSLGSVSSGNTIYF
TGCGCCAGCAGCCTAGGGTCGGTGAGCTCTGGAAACACCATATATTTT
>TRBD2|TRBJ2-5|TRBV5-1|-
CASRRGETQYF
TGCGCCAGCAGGCGGGGGGAGACCCAGTACTTC